Reported below is one TCR beta chain. Its antigen is unidentified. Healthy bone marrow donors made up the donors. This CDR3 is 13 amino acids long. Germline values: CDR1 GTSNPN, CDR2 SVGIG (reference sequence). V lost 4 bases to trimming and J lost 4 bases, with 8 bases between them. This sample is drawn from a study of cytomegalovirus exposure and HLA in healthy donors. General observations from the study: As a later analysis showed, a missense DCLRE1C variant was linked to trimming of TCR beta V- and J-genes. No immune exposure information besides CMV serostatus was available. Later analysis revealed greater clonal expansion in HLA-associated TCR beta chains than in equally common others.

PCR amplification relied on 60 Vbeta primers (plus 13 Jbeta primers). Profiling relied on immunoSEQ multiplex PCR, and the TCRdb table lists in-frame clones only, not all of them. Recorded for this sample: approximately 110,000 clones. The source of this sequence is a man aged 35-49 years in good health and CMV-seronegative. The sequenced sample was PBMCs. The genes are TRBV30 and TRBJ2-6, with a possible D match to TRBD1 (6 bases). The CDR3 loop is CAWTGAGANVLTF. As DNA, the CDR3 is TGTGCCTGGACAGGGGCCGGGGCCAACGTCCTGACTTTC.